These 20 T cell receptor beta chains share one sample of origin, sequenced in a study of blood T cell repertoires in COVID-19. The protocol was immunoSEQ multiplex PCR, while the TCRdb copy is restricted to in-frame clones and leaves out a portion. The data contain tens of thousands of clones, over 80% of them singletons. Sequenced sample: peripheral blood. These TCRs come from an elderly woman with acute or convalescent COVID-19.

The chain has TRBV13 and TRBJ1-5; 7 positions match TRBD1. With 3 bases clipped from V and 4 bases from J, the junction kept 0 bases outside the gene matches. The CDR3 runs 13 residues. Germline lookup yields CDR1 PRHDT and CDR2 FYEKMQ (reference sequence). The CDR3 bases are TGTGCCAGCAGCTTGACAGGGAATCAGCCCCAGCATTTT. Encoded protein: CASSLTGNQPQHF.

This chain connects TRBV19 to TRBJ1-4; no clear D. Germline-derived CDR1 and CDR2 are LNHDA and SQIVND (reference sequence). V was clipped by 7 bases and J by 3 bases, with 12 bases between them. The length of the CDR3 is 14 residues. This chain's CDR3 is CASKKAGANEKLFF. CDR3 nucleotide sequence: TGTGCCAGTAAGAAGGCCGGGGCTAATGAAAAACTGTTTTTT.

The chain employs TRBV14 and TRBJ1-3; no firm D call. V dropped 1 base and J dropped 5 bases, with 6 bases sitting between them. CDR3 length equals 13 residues. The V gene's germline CDR1 is SGHDN and CDR2 FVKESK. CDR3 sequence: CASSQGLRNTIYF. CDR3 nucleotide sequence: TGTGCCAGCAGCCAAGGCCTACGAAACACCATATATTTT. Looking up the rest from reference TRBV14 and TRBJ1-3 gives the full variable domain: EAGVTQFPSHSVIEKGQTVTLRCDPISGHDNLYWYRRVMGKEIKFLLHFVKESKQDESGMPNNRFLAERTGGTYSTLKVQPAELEDSGVYFCASSQGLRNTIYFGEGSWLTVV.

The chain carries TRBV29-1 and TRBJ1-2, with D perhaps matching TRBD1 (6 bases). V was clipped by 0 bases and J by 8 bases, with 13 bases between them. The germline gives CDR1 SQVTM, CDR2 ANQGSEA. This CDR3 contains 13 residues. CDR3 in amino acids: CSVEDTGSSGYTF. CDR3 in DNA: TGCAGCGTTGAAGACACAGGGTCGTCAGGCTACACCTTC. Together with reference TRBV29-1 and TRBJ1-2, the CDR3 gives the full variable domain: SAVISQKPSRDICQRGTSLTIQCQVDSQVTMMFWYRQQPGQSLTLIATANQGSEATYESGFVIDKFPISRPNLTFSTLTVSNMSPEDSSIYLCSVEDTGSSGYTFGSGTRLTVV.

This chain links TRBV3-1 (or the pseudogene TRBV3-2) with TRBJ1-2; 9 positions match TRBD1. The trim removed 10 bases at V and 3 bases at J, leaving 15 bases unmatched. Looked up from germline, CDR1 is LGHDT and CDR2 is YNNKEL (reference sequence). The CDR3 spans 16 residues. CDR3 sequence: CATFRDRAATDYGYTF. DNA for the CDR3: TGTGCCACCTTCCGGGACAGGGCGGCCACGGACTATGGCTACACCTTC.

V and J are TRBV24-1 and TRBJ1-1; no clear D. The germline CDR1 and CDR2 sequences are KGHDR and SFDVKD. This CDR3 contains 13 residues. Trimming removed 1 base at V and 11 bases at J, with 13 bases between. The CDR3 sequence: CATSDLNSLNAFF. Here the CDR3 DNA reads TGTGCCACCAGTGATTTAAACAGTCTGAACGCTTTCTTT.

The V and J genes are TRBV5-1 and TRBJ2-3, with D possibly TRBD2 on 5 matching bases. V was pared by 3 bases and J by 11 bases, with 22 bases between. The germline gives CDR1 SGHRS, CDR2 YFSETQ. CDR3 length: 15 residues. CDR3 in DNA: TGCGCCAGCAGCTCTTGGGAAGGACTCGCGGTCGAGCAGTATTTT. This encodes CASSSWEGLAVEQYF.

CDR3 sequence reads: CASSQDTSRNEQFF. CDR3 coding DNA: TGCGCCAGCAGCCAAGATACCTCGAGAAATGAGCAGTTCTTC. The gene calls are TRBV4-3 and TRBJ2-1; D is unclear. This CDR3 comprises 14 residues. Per germline, CDR1 LGHNA and CDR2 YSLEER. Trimming cost V 0 bases and J 7 bases, with 10 bases left between them.

This clone was counted only a few times. The V call is TRBV19, the J call TRBJ1-1; D remains unclear. The CDR3 length is 13 residues. Trimming took 2 bases from V and 0 from J, leaving 4 bases between them. Germline V CDR1 and CDR2: LNHDA, SQIVND (reference sequence). The CDR3 DNA reads TGTGCCAGTAGTATATCTGTGAACACTGAAGCTTTCTTT. Encoded protein: CASSISVNTEAFF.

The V and J genes are TRBV5-4 and TRBJ2-7, with 8 bases fitting TRBD2. CDR1 SGHNT and CDR2 YYREEE come from the germline V gene (reference sequence). V shed 4 bases and J 6 bases; nucleotides not matched to a gene: 12. This CDR3 has 15 amino acids. This CDR3 reads CASSPRVAGTREQYF. In DNA, the CDR3 is TGTGCCAGCAGCCCGAGGGTAGCGGGGACACGCGAGCAGTACTTC.

The chain joins TRBV3-1 (or the pseudogene TRBV3-2) to TRBJ2-3; TRBD1 might be the D (5 bases). Germline values: CDR1 LGHDT, CDR2 YNNKEL (reference sequence). CDR3 size: 14 residues. Trimming cost V 3 bases and J 4 bases, with 11 bases left between them. The CDR3 sequence: CASSQGRAADTQYF. CDR3 nucleotides: TGTGCCAGCAGCCAGGGCAGGGCGGCAGATACGCAGTATTTT.

The chain has TRBV28 and TRBJ1-2; the D gene is possibly TRBD1 (6 bases). Between the trimmed V and J ends, which lost 7 bases and 0 bases, there was a span of 15 bases. CDR3 length equals 15 residues. The germline CDR1 and CDR2 sequences are MDHEN and SYDVKM. In nucleotides, the CDR3 is TGTGCCAGCACCGGGCAGGGGCAGGCTAACTATGGCTACACCTTC. The encoded protein is CASTGQGQANYGYTF.

This chain links TRBV6-2 or TRBV6-3 with TRBJ2-3; D is unresolved. Germline assignment: CDR1 MNHEY and CDR2 SVGEGT. The CDR3 runs to 13 residues. V lost 2 bases to trimming and J lost 6 bases, with 9 bases between them. The CDR3 loop reads CASSYGLRDTQYF. The DNA for the CDR3 is TGTGCCAGCAGTTACGGGCTTCGGGATACGCAGTATTTT.

This chain joins TRBV5-1 and TRBJ2-3; 8 nucleotides align to TRBD1. Germline CDR1 SGHRS, CDR2 YFSETQ. This CDR3 is 15 amino acids long. V trimming: 3 bases; J trimming: 1 base; junction bases outside the gene matches: 4. The CDR3 sequence: CASSSGQEGTDTQYF. The CDR3 bases are TGCGCCAGCAGCTCGGGACAGGAGGGCACAGATACGCAGTATTTT.

This clone occurred a few times. The genes are TRBV5-4 and TRBJ1-2, with a weak D call TRBD1 (6 bases). Germline V gene sequence: CDR1 SGHNT, CDR2 YYREEE (reference sequence). Trimming cost V 4 bases and J 5 bases, with 12 bases left between them. This CDR3 has 13 residues. The CDR3 reads CASSGKGDYGYTF. The CDR3 region has the DNA TGTGCCAGCAGCGGCAAGGGGGATTATGGCTACACCTTC. Variable domain in full (rest from reference TRBV5-4 and TRBJ1-2): ETGVTQSPTHLIKTRGQQVTLRCSSQSGHNTVSWYQQALGQGPQFIFQYYREEENGRGNFPPRFSGLQFPNYSSELNVNALELDDSALYLCASSGKGDYGYTFGSGTRLTVV.

The chain uses TRBV19 and TRBJ1-5; D is unresolved. The germline V gene has CDR1 LNHDA and CDR2 SQIVND (reference sequence). With 7 bases removed from V and 3 bases from J, the gap between germline ends came to 13 bases. The CDR3 spans 14 residues. The DNA of the CDR3 is TGTGCCAGTAAGTTGGGAGGAGACAATCAGCCCCAGCATTTT. Encoded protein: CASKLGGDNQPQHF.

The chain carries TRBV7-8 and TRBJ2-1, with D possibly TRBD2 on 6 matching bases. V dropped 5 bases and J dropped 2 bases, with 16 bases sitting between them. The CDR3 contains 16 residues. Germline V gene data show CDR1 as SGHVS and CDR2 as FQNEAQ. The CDR3 coding sequence is TGTGCCAGCAGCCGGGGGACTGTACGAACCTACAATGAGCAGTTCTTC. It codes for CASSRGTVRTYNEQFF.

The chain is built from TRBV4-2 and TRBJ2-1, with D unresolved. The germline gives CDR1 LGHNA, CDR2 YNFKEQ. V was shortened by 4 bases and J by 7 bases, with 11 bases between the two germline ends. This CDR3 spans 13 amino acids. The CDR3 sequence: CASSPPGRNEQFF. As DNA, the CDR3 is TGTGCCAGCAGCCCCCCTGGGCGTAATGAGCAGTTCTTC.

Written as DNA, the CDR3 is TGTGCCAGCAGCCAAGGAACAGGAGGCACAGATACGCAGTATTTT. Its translation: CASSQGTGGTDTQYF. This chain links TRBV3-1 (or the pseudogene TRBV3-2) with TRBJ2-3; D is possibly TRBD1 (5 bases). CDR1 is LGHDT and CDR2 is YNNKEL in the germline V gene (reference sequence). V was pared by 1 base and J by 1 base, with 9 bases between. The CDR3 spans 15 residues.

Comment on this clone: This may arise from a read error, as a much more abundant clone is one base away. At the DNA level, this CDR3 is encoded by other sequences in the same sample as well. V is TRBV18 and J is TRBJ1-5, with TRBD1 identical over 9 bases. Germline CDR1 and CDR2: KGHSH and LQKENI. The CDR3 runs to 15 residues. Trimming took 3 bases from V and 2 from J; bases not matched to a gene: 2. DNA for the CDR3: TGTGCCAGCTCACCCGACAGGGGGGGCAATCAGCCCCAGCATTTT. Residues: CASSPDRGGNQPQHF.